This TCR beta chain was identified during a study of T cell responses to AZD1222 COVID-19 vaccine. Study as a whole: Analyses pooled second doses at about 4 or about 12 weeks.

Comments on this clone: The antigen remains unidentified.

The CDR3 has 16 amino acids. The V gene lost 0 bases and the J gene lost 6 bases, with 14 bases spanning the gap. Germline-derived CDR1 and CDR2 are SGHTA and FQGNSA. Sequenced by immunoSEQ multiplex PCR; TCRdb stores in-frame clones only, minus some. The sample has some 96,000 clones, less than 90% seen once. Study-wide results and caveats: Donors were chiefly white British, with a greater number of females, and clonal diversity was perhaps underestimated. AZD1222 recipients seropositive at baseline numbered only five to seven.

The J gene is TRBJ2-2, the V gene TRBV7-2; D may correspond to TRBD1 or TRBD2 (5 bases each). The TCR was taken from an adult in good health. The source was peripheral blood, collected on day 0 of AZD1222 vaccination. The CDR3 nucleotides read TGTGCCAGCAGCTTAGCTGAGGGGCGACAAGCCGGGGAGCTGTTTTTT. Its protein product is CASSLAEGRQAGELFF.